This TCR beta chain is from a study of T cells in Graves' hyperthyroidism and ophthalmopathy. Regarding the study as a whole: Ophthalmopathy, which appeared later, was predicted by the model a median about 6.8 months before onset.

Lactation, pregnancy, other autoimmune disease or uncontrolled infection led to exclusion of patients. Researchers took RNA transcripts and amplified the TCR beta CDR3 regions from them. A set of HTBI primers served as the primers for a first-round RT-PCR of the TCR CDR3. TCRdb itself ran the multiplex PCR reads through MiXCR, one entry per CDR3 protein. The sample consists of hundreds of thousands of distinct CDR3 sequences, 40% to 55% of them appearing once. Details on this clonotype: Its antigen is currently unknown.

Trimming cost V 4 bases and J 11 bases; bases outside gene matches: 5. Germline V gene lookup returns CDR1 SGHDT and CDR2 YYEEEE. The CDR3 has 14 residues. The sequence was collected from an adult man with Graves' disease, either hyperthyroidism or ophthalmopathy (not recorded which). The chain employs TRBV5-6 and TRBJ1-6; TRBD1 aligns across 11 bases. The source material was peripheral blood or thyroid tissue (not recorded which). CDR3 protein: CASSPDRGLPPLHF. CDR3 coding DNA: TGTGCCAGCAGCCCGGACAGGGGGCTTCCACCCCTCCACTTT.